Listed here are 4 T cell receptor beta chains from one sample, sequenced in a study of T cell repertoires in cytomegalovirus infection. TCRdb recomputed calls from the reads with MiXCR, one row per CDR3 protein. The sample includes under 850,000 distinct CDR3 sequences, 35% of them seen just once. Source material: PBMCs. The receptor set was obtained from a human donor in good health (CMV status not recorded). Some clones in this sample may be carry-over from other donors' samples.

The genes are TRBV7-6 and TRBJ2-7, with D uncertain. The CDR3 contains 13 residues. V lost 5 bases and J 3 bases, leaving 11 bases between the germline ends. Germline V lookup: CDR1 SGHVS, CDR2 FNYEAQ. The CDR3 reads CASSPSQYYEQYF. CDR3 DNA: TGTGCCAGCAGCCCGTCCCAGTACTACGAGCAGTACTTC.

There are a few counts of this clonotype. The chain recombines TRBV12-3 or TRBV12-4 with TRBJ1-5, with 7 bases aligning to TRBD1. The V segment lost 5 bases and the J segment 7 bases; nucleotides outside the gene matches: 5. The CDR3 runs 13 residues. CDR3 DNA sequence: TGTGCCAGCAGTCGACAGGGTAAACAGCCCCAGCATTTT. Translating it yields CASSRQGKQPQHF.

The chain employs TRBV11-2 and TRBJ1-1; no definite D call. The CDR3 runs 15 residues. The germline V gene has CDR1 SGHAT and CDR2 FQNNGV. With 5 bases removed from V and 6 bases from J, the gap between germline ends came to 19 bases. The CDR3 reads CASSRPRTVGAEAFF. The CDR3 DNA is TGTGCCAGCAGCCGCCCTCGGACCGTCGGCGCTGAAGCTTTCTTT.

V usage is TRBV25-1 and J usage is TRBJ2-1, with no clear D. Germline V gives CDR1 MGHDK, CDR2 SYGVNS. CDR3 size: 16 residues. The V and J ends lost 7 bases and 0 bases respectively, with 16 bases between them. In nucleotides, the CDR3 is TGTGCCAGCACCCCCACCCGGGTGAGCTCCTACAATGAGCAGTTCTTC. Its translation is CASTPTRVSSYNEQFF.